These 6 T cell receptor beta chains were all obtained from the same sample, sequenced in a study of beta chain features in type 1 diabetes. The whole isolated RNA underwent reverse transcription, so sequencing captured expressed TCRB transcripts. TCRdb keeps only in-frame clones here, not all; method: immunoSEQ multiplex PCR. The sample holds more than 150,000 clones, about 13% seen once. Sequences were obtained from central memory CD4+ T cells from blood. These receptor sequences come from a woman aged 18-35 years in good health.

This clone was seen only a few times. The gene calls are TRBV2 and TRBJ2-3; no clear D. There are 13 residues in the CDR3. V lost 6 bases and J 7 bases, leaving 14 bases between the germline ends. CDR1 and CDR2 (germline): SNHLY, FYNNEI. The CDR3 region is CASSPTTDYTQYF. CDR3 DNA sequence: TGTGCCAGCAGCCCCACCACTGATTATACGCAGTATTTT. The variable domain in full, with the rest retrieved from reference TRBV2 and TRBJ2-3, is EPEVTQTPSHQVTQMGQEVILRCVPISNHLYFYWYRQILGQKVEFLVSFYNNEISEKSEIFDDQFSVERPDGSNFTLKIRSTKLEDSAMYFCASSPTTDYTQYFGPGTRLTVL.

This clone was found a few times. The chain uses TRBV18 and TRBJ2-1, with TRBD2 matching 7 bases. Looked up from germline, CDR1 is KGHSH and CDR2 is LQKENI. CDR3 length: 15 residues. J was trimmed by 7 bases and V by 0 bases; bases with no gene match: 6. CDR3 nucleotide sequence: TGTGCCAGCTCACCACCCAGCGGGACGAGGAATGAGCAGTTCTTC. Its protein product is CASSPPSGTRNEQFF.

This chain links TRBV7-8 with TRBJ2-1, with TRBD1 matching over 9 bases. V shed 5 bases and J 4 bases; nucleotides not matched to a gene: 9. The CDR3 extends over 16 amino acids. From germline, CDR1 is SGHVS and CDR2 FQNEAQ. The CDR3 sequence is CASSPRRDREYNEQFF. The CDR3 DNA sequence: TGTGCCAGCAGCCCCAGGCGGGACAGGGAGTACAATGAGCAGTTCTTC.

V usage is TRBV7-8 and J usage is TRBJ2-7; 8 bases match TRBD1. Germline V gene sequence: CDR1 SGHVS, CDR2 FQNEAQ. V was pared by 2 bases and J by 4 bases, with 4 bases of the junction left unmatched. The CDR3 runs 14 residues. CDR3 loop: CASSLPGGRYEQYF. The CDR3 coding sequence is TGTGCCAGCAGCTTACCAGGGGGCAGATACGAGCAGTACTTC.

This clone turned up a few times. The V and J genes are TRBV28 and TRBJ2-7, with 10 bases identical to TRBD2. Trimming cost V 2 bases and J 3 bases; bases outside gene matches: 7. CDR3 length: 16 amino acids. Germline CDR1 reads MDHEN; CDR2 reads SYDVKM. Written as DNA, the CDR3 is TGTGCCAGCAGTTTACTAGCGGGAGCCAAAGTCTACGAGCAGTACTTC. It yields the protein CASSLLAGAKVYEQYF.

This CDR3 reads CSVVRSNNEQFF. The CDR3 bases are TGCAGCGTTGTACGGAGTAACAATGAGCAGTTCTTC. The rearrangement uses TRBV29-1 and TRBJ2-1; no reliable D call. The germline V and J ends were trimmed by 4 bases and 5 bases, with 9 bases remaining between them. There are 12 residues in the CDR3. CDR1 and CDR2 (germline): SQVTM, ANQGSEA.